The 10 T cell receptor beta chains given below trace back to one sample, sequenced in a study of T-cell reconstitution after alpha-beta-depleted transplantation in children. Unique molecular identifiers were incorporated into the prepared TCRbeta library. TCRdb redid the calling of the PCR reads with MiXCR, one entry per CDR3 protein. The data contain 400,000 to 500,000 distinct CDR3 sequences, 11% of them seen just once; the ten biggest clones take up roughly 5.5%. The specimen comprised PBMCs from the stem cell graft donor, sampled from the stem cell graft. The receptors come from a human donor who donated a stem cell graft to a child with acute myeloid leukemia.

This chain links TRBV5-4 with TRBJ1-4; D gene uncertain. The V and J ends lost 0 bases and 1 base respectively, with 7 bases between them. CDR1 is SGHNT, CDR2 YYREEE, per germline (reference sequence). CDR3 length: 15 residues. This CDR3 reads CASSLGPGTNEKLFF. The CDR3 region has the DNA TGTGCCAGCAGCTTGGGACCGGGAACTAATGAAAAACTGTTTTTT.

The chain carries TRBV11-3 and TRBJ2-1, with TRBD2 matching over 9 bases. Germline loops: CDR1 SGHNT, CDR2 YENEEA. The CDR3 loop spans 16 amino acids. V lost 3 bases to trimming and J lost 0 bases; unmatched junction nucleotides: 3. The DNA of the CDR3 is TGTGCCAGCAGCTTTAGCGGGAGTAACTCCTACAATGAGCAGTTCTTC. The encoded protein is CASSFSGSNSYNEQFF. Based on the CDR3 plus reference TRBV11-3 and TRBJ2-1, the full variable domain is EAGVVQSPRYKIIEKKQPVAFWCNPISGHNTLYWYLQNLGQGPELLIRYENEEAVDDSQLPKDRFSAERLKGVDSTLKIQPAELGDSAVYLCASSFSGSNSYNEQFFGPGTRLTVL.

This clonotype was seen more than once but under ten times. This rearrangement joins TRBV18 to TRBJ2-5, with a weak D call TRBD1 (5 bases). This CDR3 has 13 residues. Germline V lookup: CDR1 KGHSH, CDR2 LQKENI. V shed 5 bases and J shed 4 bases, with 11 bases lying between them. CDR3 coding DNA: TGTGCCAGCTCATCCCAAGGGGTAGAGACCCAGTACTTC. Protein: CASSSQGVETQYF.

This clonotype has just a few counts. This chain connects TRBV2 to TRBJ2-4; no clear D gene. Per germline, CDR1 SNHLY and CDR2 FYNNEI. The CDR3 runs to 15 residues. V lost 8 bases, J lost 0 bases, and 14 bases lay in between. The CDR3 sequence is CASVVDEIAKNIQYF. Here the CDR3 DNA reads TGTGCCAGCGTTGTGGATGAGATAGCCAAAAACATTCAGTACTTC. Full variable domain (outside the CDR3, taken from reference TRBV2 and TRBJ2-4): EPEVTQTPSHQVTQMGQEVILRCVPISNHLYFYWYRQILGQKVEFLVSFYNNEISEKSEIFDDQFSVERPDGSNFTLKIRSTKLEDSAMYFCASVVDEIAKNIQYFGAGTRLSVL.

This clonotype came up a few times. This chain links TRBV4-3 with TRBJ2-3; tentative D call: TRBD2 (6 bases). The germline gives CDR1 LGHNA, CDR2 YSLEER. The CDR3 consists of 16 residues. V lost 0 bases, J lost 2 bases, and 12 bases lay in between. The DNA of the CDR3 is TGCGCCAGCAGCCAAGAAGGGGCGGGGTTCACAGATACGCAGTATTTT. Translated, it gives CASSQEGAGFTDTQYF.

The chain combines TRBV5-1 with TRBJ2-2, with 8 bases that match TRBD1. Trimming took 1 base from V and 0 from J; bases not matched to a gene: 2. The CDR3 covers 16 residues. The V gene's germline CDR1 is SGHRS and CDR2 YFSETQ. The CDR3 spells CASSLTQGANTGELFF. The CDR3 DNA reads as TGCGCCAGCAGCTTGACACAGGGGGCGAACACCGGGGAGCTGTTTTTT.

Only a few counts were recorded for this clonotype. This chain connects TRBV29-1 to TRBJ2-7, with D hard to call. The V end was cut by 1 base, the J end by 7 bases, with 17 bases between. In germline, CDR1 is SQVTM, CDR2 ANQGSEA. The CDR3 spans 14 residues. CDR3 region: CSVEGLVSSGEQYF. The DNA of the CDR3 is TGCAGCGTTGAAGGCCTAGTAAGTTCGGGTGAGCAGTACTTC.

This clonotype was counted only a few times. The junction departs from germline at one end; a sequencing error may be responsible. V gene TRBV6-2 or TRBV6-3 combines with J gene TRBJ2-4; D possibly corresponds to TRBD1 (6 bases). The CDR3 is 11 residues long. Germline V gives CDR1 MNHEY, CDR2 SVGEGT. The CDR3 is CASSSTGTPNF. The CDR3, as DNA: TGTGCCAGCAGTTCAACAGGGACGCCGAACTTC.

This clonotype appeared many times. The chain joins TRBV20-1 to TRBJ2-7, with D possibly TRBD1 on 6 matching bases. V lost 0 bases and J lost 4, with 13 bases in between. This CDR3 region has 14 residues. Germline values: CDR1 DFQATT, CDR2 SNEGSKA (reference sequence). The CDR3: CSARDGGLAYEQYF. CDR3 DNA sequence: TGCAGTGCTAGAGATGGGGGCTTGGCATACGAGCAGTACTTC.

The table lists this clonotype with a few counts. CDR3 sequence reads: CSVGRTGGEAFF. The DNA of the CDR3 is TGCAGCGTTGGGCGGACAGGGGGCGAAGCTTTCTTT. The chain combines TRBV29-1 with TRBJ1-1, with 11 nucleotides matching TRBD1. Germline assignment: CDR1 SQVTM and CDR2 ANQGSEA. With V trimmed by 4 bases and J by 8 bases, 3 bases remained unmatched. CDR3 size: 12 residues.